This T cell receptor (beta chain) was retrieved from a study of identical twins. The CDR3 covers 14 residues. Germline lookup yields CDR1 MNHNS and CDR2 SASEGT. Trimming shortened V by 7 bases and J by 0 bases, and 13 bases separated the two germline ends. TCRdb processed the 5' RACE reads anew with MiXCR; each CDR3 protein has one entry. The data show more than 600,000 distinct CDR3 sequences, 18% seen once. Study findings and constraints: The abundant beta clonotypes from cord blood had fewer insertions, and memory repertoires had none of this.

Many counts were recorded for this clonotype. Its antigen remains unidentified. These same data were also listed under a study on T cells expressing NK-cell markers. That publication notes: The use of an anti-gamma-delta TCR antibody, which was added in several experiments, restricted sorting to T cells expressing alpha-beta TCR.

The genes are TRBV6-1 and TRBJ2-7; TRBD1 is a possible D gene (6 bases). The sample was PBMCs. The sequence was collected from a woman aged 18-29 years in good health. The CDR3 region has the DNA TGTGCCAGCAAACAGAGGACAGCCTCCTACGAGCAGTACTTC. It encodes CASKQRTASYEQYF.